The next 21 T cell receptor beta chains were all read from a single sample in a study of blood T cells in healthy people across ages. A second PCR, run for about 6 to 11 cycles, used a sample-barcoded 5' primer plus a J-beta primer mix. TCRdb re-called the 5' RACE reads with MiXCR, one entry per CDR3 protein. The sample carries around 1,500,000 distinct CDR3 sequences, approximately 38% recorded once. The material sequenced was blood. Every receptor here comes from a woman under 30 in good health.

This chain connects TRBV20-1 to TRBJ2-6, with 7 bases fitting TRBD1. Per germline, CDR1 DFQATT and CDR2 SNEGSKA (reference sequence). V was pared by 3 bases and J by 2 bases, with 7 bases of the junction left unmatched. This CDR3 is 16 amino acids long. CDR3 protein: CSARPTGAPGANVLTF. The DNA of the CDR3 is TGCAGTGCTAGGCCCACAGGGGCCCCTGGGGCCAACGTCCTGACTTTC.

The chain joins TRBV3-1 to TRBJ2-1; 7 bases align to TRBD1. Germline CDR1 LGHDT, CDR2 YNNKEL (reference sequence). J was trimmed by 7 bases and V by 4 bases; bases with no gene match: 7. The CDR3 has 14 residues. This CDR3 reads CASSPNRGSNEQFF. In DNA form, the CDR3 reads TGTGCCAGCAGCCCCAACAGGGGAAGTAATGAGCAGTTCTTC.

The table lists this clonotype with a few counts. This sequence joins TRBV29-1 and TRBJ2-2, with D unresolved. Between the trimmed V and J ends, which lost 3 bases and 5 bases, there was a span of 4 bases. In germline, CDR1 is SQVTM, CDR2 ANQGSEA. The CDR3 has 11 residues. CDR3 sequence (DNA): TGCAGCGTTGACGCGACCGGGGAGCTGTTTTTT. Translated: CSVDATGELFF.

This clonotype was seen a handful of times. V usage is TRBV6-5 and J usage is TRBJ1-4, with 9 bases matching TRBD1. The V and J ends lost 4 bases and 8 bases, in that order; junction bases with no gene match: 11. Germline V gene data show CDR1 as MNHEY and CDR2 as SVGAGI. CDR3 size: 16 residues. In nucleotides, the CDR3 is TGTGCCAGCAGTTCCGGAGTGGGACAGGGAAGGGAAAAACTGTTTTTT. It specifies CASSSGVGQGREKLFF.

The chain joins TRBV9 to TRBJ2-7, with D tentatively TRBD2 (5 bases). Trimming shortened V by 2 bases and J by 2 bases, and 11 bases separated the two germline ends. This CDR3 comprises 14 residues. CDR1 and CDR2 from the germline V gene are SGDLS and YYNGEE. The DNA of the CDR3 is TGTGCCAGCAGCGTTTCCCCTAGCACCTACGAGCAGTACTTC. Encoded protein: CASSVSPSTYEQYF.

This clonotype has just a few counts. Possible read error: a much larger clone is one base away. CDR3 sequence: CAISESGDSPPHF. CDR3 DNA: TGTGCCATCAGTGAGTCAGGAGATTCACCCCCCCACTTT. V gene TRBV10-3 combines with J gene TRBJ1-6; D is undetermined. The CDR3 runs to 13 residues. CDR1 and CDR2 from the germline V gene are ENHRY and SYGVKD.

V is TRBV12-3 or TRBV12-4 and J is TRBJ2-3; 7 bases agree with TRBD1. CDR3 length: 15 amino acids. V shed 5 bases, J shed 2 bases, and the junction held 7 bases outside the gene matches. CDR3 nucleotides: TGTGCCAGCAGTCCACAGGGGACCTACACAGATACGCAGTATTTT. Its protein is CASSPQGTYTDTQYF.

This sequence joins TRBV2 and TRBJ1-5; D is unclear. Germline CDR1 is SNHLY and CDR2 is FYNNEI. V was shortened by 8 bases and J by 6 bases, with 20 bases between the two germline ends. This CDR3 contains 15 residues. The CDR3 sequence: CASCRDSGVGQPQHF. In DNA form, the CDR3 reads TGTGCCAGCTGTAGGGATAGTGGCGTGGGTCAGCCCCAGCATTTT.

This clonotype appeared a few times. CDR3 in DNA: TGCAGTGCCCCTCGGACCGAGCAAGAGACCCAGTACTTC. Translation gives CSAPRTEQETQYF. V and J are TRBV20-1 and TRBJ2-5; D is ambiguous. Germline V gene sequence: CDR1 DFQATT, CDR2 SNEGSKA (reference sequence). The CDR3 is 13 amino acids. Trimming removed 6 bases from V and 2 bases from J, with 13 bases in between.

The sample holds many counts of this clonotype. The V call is TRBV20-1, the J call TRBJ1-6; 11 bases agree with TRBD1. The J segment lost 7 bases and the V segment lost 6 bases, leaving 8 bases of the junction unmatched. The CDR3 has 15 amino acids. The germline CDR1 and CDR2 sequences are DFQATT and SNEGSKA (reference sequence). The DNA of the CDR3 is TGCAGTGCACCAACCGGGACAGGGGGGAATTCACCCCTCCACTTT. As protein: CSAPTGTGGNSPLHF.

The rearrangement links TRBV6-1 to TRBJ2-5, with TRBD1 identical over 10 bases. The CDR3 has 14 amino acids. From germline, CDR1 is MNHNS and CDR2 SASEGT. The junction had 2 bases not matched to a gene; V was cut back by 2 bases and J by 5 bases. This chain's CDR3 is CASSERQGAETQYF. Written as DNA, the CDR3 is TGTGCCAGCAGTGAAAGACAGGGGGCTGAGACCCAGTACTTC.

This clonotype was seen repeatedly, ten times or more. This rearrangement joins TRBV7-2 to TRBJ1-2, with D possibly being TRBD1 (5 bases). With 1 base removed from V and 7 bases from J, the gap between germline ends came to 7 bases. Per germline, CDR1 SGHTA and CDR2 FQGNSA. The CDR3 covers 12 residues. The CDR3 reads CASSLGGAGYTF. The DNA of the CDR3 is TGTGCCAGCAGCTTAGGGGGCGCTGGCTACACCTTC.

The J gene is TRBJ1-2, the V gene TRBV6-5, with D perhaps TRBD1 (6 bases). V shed 5 bases and J shed 2 bases, with 12 bases lying between them. The V gene's germline CDR1 is MNHEY and CDR2 SVGAGI. CDR3 length: 14 residues. Here the CDR3 DNA reads TGTGCCAGCAGTGGCCGAGGGGGGAACTATGGCTACACCTTC. Protein sequence: CASSGRGGNYGYTF.

This chain connects TRBV7-3 to TRBJ2-1; 7 positions agree with TRBD2. CDR1 is SGHTA, CDR2 FQGTGA, per germline. The junction had 4 bases not matched to a gene; V was cut back by 4 bases and J by 4 bases. The CDR3 consists of 14 residues. The chain's CDR3 is CASSSGGEYNEQFF. In DNA, the CDR3 is TGTGCCAGCAGCTCGGGGGGAGAATACAATGAGCAGTTCTTC. Full variable domain (remainder filled in from reference TRBV7-3 and TRBJ2-1): GAGVSQTPSNKVTEKGKYVELRCDPISGHTALYWYRQSLGQGPEFLIYFQGTGAADDSGLPNDRFFAVRPEGSVSTLKIQRTERGDSAVYLCASSSGGEYNEQFFGPGTRLTVL.

This clonotype showed up just once. The rearrangement joins TRBV9 to TRBJ2-2; the D is unclear. Trimming stripped 4 bases from V and 0 bases from J, with 16 bases between. CDR1 and CDR2 (germline): SGDLS, YYNGEE. The CDR3 is 17 residues long. CDR3 loop: CASSPIGQSANTGELFF. DNA of the CDR3: TGTGCCAGCAGCCCAATCGGGCAGAGCGCGAACACCGGGGAGCTGTTTTTT.

There are a few counts of this clonotype. CDR3 nucleotides: TGCGCCAGCAGCCCCAGGGGGGACTTAAACTATGGCTACACCTTC. Its protein product is CASSPRGDLNYGYTF. J is TRBJ1-2 and V is TRBV5-1, with 7 positions matching TRBD1. This CDR3 comprises 15 residues. V shed 4 bases, J shed 2 bases, and the junction held 8 bases outside the gene matches. Looked up from germline, CDR1 is SGHRS and CDR2 is YFSETQ.

V is TRBV5-5 and J is TRBJ2-7; tentative D call: TRBD2 (5 bases). CDR1 and CDR2 from the germline V gene are SGHKS and YYEKEE (reference sequence). V was clipped by 3 bases and J by 2 bases, with 12 bases between them. The CDR3 has 14 amino acids. The CDR3 is CASSWVDGTYEQYF. The CDR3 bases are TGTGCCAGCAGCTGGGTAGACGGGACCTACGAGCAGTACTTC.

This chain connects TRBV18 to TRBJ2-3, with D perhaps TRBD2 (6 bases). The ends were cut back, 8 bases at V and 6 bases at J, with 21 bases in the middle. The CDR3 has 15 amino acids. Germline V gene lookup returns CDR1 KGHSH and CDR2 LQKENI. CDR3 sequence: CASQIGGAAGDTQYF. The CDR3 DNA follows: TGTGCCAGCCAAATAGGCGGGGCGGCCGGGGATACGCAGTATTTT.

This clonotype was detected ten times or more. The DNA for the CDR3 is TGCGCCAGCAGCTTGACAGGGGTGAACACTGAAGCTTTCTTT. It codes for CASSLTGVNTEAFF. The chain joins TRBV5-1 to TRBJ1-1; TRBD1 matches at 7 bases. The CDR3 is made up of 14 amino acids. Germline assignment: CDR1 SGHRS and CDR2 YFSETQ. Trimming cost V 1 base and J 0 bases; bases outside gene matches: 0.

This clonotype is a singleton in its sample. The V call is TRBV4-1, the J call TRBJ2-5; D is perhaps TRBD1 or TRBD2 (5 bases each). Per germline, CDR1 MGHRA and CDR2 YSYEKL. There are 14 residues in the CDR3. Trimming pared 0 bases from V and 5 bases from J, leaving 10 bases between. The chain's CDR3 is CASSQERGGETQYF. CDR3 nucleotide sequence: TGCGCCAGCAGCCAAGAGAGGGGCGGGGAGACCCAGTACTTC.

The chain uses TRBV2 and TRBJ2-3; D not certain. V was cut by 8 bases and J by 3 bases, with 9 bases left in between. CDR3 length: 12 amino acids. CDR1 is SNHLY, CDR2 FYNNEI, per germline. DNA for the CDR3: TGTGCCAGCGGGCTTTGGACAGATACGCAGTATTTT. Protein product: CASGLWTDTQYF.